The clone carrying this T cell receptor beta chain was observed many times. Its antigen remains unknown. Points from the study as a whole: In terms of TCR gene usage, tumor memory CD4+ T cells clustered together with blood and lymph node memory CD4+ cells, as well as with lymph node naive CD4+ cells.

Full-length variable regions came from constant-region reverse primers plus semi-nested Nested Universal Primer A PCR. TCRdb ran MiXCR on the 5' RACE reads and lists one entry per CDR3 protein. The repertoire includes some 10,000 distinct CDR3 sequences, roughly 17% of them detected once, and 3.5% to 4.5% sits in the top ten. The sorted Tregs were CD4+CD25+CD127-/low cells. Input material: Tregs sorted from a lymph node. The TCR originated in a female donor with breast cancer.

The CDR3 loop is CASSSSGASYNEQFF. The CDR3 DNA sequence: TGTGCCAGCAGCTCTAGCGGGGCCTCCTACAATGAGCAGTTCTTC. The chain joins TRBV11-1 to TRBJ2-1, with TRBD2 matching 9 bases. CDR3 size: 15 residues. The V gene's germline CDR1 is SGHAT and CDR2 FQDESV (reference sequence). Trimming took 4 bases from V and 0 from J; bases not matched to a gene: 1.